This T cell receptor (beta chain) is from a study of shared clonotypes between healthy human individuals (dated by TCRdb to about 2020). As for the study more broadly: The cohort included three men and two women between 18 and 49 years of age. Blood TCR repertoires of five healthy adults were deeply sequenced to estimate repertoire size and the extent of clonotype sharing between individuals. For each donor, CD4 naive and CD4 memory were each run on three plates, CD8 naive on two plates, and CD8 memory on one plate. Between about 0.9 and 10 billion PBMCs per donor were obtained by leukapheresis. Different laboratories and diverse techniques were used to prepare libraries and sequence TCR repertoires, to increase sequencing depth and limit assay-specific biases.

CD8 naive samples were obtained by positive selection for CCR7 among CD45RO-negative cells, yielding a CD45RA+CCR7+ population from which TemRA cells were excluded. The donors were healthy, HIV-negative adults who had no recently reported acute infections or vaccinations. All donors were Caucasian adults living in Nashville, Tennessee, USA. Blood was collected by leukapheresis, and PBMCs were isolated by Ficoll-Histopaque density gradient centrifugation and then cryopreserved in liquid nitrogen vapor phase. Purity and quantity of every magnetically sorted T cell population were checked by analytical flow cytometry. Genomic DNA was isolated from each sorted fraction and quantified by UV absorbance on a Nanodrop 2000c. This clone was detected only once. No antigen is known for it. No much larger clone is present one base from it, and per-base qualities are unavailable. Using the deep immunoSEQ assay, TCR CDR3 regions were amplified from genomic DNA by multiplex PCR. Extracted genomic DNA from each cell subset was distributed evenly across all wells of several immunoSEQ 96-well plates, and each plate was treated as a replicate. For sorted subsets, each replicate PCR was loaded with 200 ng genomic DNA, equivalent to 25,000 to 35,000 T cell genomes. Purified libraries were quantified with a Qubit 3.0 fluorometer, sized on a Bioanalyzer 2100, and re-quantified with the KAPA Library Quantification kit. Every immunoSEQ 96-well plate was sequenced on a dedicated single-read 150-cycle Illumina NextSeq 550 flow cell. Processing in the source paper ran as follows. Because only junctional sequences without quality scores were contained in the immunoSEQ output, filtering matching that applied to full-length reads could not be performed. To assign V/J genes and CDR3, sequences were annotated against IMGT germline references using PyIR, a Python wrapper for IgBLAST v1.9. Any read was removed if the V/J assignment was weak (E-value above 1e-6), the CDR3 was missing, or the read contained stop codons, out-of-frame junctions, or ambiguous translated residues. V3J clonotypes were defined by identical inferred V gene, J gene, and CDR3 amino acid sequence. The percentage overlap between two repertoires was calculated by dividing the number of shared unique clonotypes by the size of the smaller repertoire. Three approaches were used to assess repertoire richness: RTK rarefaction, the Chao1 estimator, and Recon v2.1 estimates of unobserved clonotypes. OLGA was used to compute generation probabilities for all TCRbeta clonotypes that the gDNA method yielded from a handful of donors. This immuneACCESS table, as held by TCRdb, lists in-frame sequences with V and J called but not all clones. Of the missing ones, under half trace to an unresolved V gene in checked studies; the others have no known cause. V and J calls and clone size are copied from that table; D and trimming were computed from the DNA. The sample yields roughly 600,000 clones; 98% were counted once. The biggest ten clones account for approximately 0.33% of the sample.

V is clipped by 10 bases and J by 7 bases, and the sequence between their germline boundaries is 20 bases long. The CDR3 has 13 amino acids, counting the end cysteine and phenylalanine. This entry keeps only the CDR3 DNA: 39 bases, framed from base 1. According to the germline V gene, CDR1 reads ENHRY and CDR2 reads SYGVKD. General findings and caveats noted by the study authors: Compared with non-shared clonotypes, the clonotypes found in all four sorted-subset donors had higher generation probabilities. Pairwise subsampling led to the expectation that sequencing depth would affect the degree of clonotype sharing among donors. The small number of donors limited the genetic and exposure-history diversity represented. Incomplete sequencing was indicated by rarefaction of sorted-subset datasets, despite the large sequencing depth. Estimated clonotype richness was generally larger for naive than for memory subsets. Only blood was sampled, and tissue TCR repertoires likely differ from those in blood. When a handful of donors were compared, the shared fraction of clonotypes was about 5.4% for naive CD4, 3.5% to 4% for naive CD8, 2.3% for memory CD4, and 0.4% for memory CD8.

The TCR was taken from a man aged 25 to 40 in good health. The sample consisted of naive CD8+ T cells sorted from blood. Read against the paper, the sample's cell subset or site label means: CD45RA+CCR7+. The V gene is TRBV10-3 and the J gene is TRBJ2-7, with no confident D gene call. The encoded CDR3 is CATLRPSTNEQYF. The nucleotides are TGTGCCACCCTTCGGCCCTCCACTAATGAGCAGTACTTC.